The T cell receptor (beta chain) under discussion was sequenced for a study of blood T cell repertoires in COVID-19. The method was immunoSEQ multiplex PCR; TCRdb's version includes in-frame clones alone and lacks a portion of them. The profile covers about 120,000 clones, with 79% appearing a single time and roughly 4.3% taken by the ten largest. This sequence was found in an elderly woman with acute or convalescent COVID-19. Sequenced sample: peripheral blood.

The CDR3 nucleotides are TGTGCCAGCAGCTTAGCGGTGAACACTGAAGCTTTCTTT. Its translation is CASSLAVNTEAFF. The genes are TRBV11-2 and TRBJ1-1; no firm D call. This CDR3 has 13 amino acids. Germline V gene sequence: CDR1 SGHAT, CDR2 FQNNGV. Trimming left V 1 base short and J 0 bases short, with 3 bases between.